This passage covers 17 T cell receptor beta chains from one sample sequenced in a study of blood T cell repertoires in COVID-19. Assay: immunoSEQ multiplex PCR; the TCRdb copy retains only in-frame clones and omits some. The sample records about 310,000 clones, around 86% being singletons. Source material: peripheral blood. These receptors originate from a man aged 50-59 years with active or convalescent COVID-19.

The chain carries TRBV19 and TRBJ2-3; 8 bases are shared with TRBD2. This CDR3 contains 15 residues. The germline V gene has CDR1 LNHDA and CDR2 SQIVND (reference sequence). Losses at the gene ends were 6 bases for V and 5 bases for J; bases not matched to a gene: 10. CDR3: CASSWSGGLGDTQYF. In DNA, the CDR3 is TGTGCCAGTAGCTGGTCGGGGGGGCTGGGAGATACGCAGTATTTT.

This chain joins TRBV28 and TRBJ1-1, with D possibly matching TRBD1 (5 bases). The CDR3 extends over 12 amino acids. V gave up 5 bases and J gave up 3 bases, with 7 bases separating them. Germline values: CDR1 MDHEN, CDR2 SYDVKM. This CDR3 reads CASSDSHTEAFF. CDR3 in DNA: TGTGCCAGCAGTGACAGCCACACTGAAGCTTTCTTT.

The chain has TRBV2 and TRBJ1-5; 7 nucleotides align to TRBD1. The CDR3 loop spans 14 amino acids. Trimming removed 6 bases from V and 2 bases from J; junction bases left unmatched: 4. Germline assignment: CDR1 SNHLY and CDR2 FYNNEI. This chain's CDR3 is CASRATGGNQPQHF. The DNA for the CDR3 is TGTGCCAGCAGGGCCACAGGGGGCAATCAGCCCCAGCATTTT.

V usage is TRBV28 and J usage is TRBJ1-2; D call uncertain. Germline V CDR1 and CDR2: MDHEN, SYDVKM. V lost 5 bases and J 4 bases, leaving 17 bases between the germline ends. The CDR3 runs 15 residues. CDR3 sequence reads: CASSTFSRTGYGYTF. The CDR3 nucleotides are TGTGCCAGCAGTACATTTAGCCGAACGGGCTATGGCTACACCTTC.

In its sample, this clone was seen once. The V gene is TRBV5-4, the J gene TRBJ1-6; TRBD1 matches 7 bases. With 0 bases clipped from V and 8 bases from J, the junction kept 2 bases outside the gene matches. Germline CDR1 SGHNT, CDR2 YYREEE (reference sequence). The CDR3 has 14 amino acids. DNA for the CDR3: TGTGCCAGCAGCTTGGACAGGGGCGATTCACCCCTCCACTTT. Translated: CASSLDRGDSPLHF. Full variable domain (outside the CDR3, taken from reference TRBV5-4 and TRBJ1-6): ETGVTQSPTHLIKTRGQQVTLRCSSQSGHNTVSWYQQALGQGPQFIFQYYREEENGRGNFPPRFSGLQFPNYSSELNVNALELDDSALYLCASSLDRGDSPLHFGNGTRLTVT.

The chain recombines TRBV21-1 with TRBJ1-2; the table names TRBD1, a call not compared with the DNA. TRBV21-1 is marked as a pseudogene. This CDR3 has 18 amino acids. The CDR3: CASSSNRGRKKSRYGYTF. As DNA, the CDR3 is TGTGCCAGCAGCAGTAACAGGGGGCGCAAAAAGTCCCGTTATGGCTACACCTTC.

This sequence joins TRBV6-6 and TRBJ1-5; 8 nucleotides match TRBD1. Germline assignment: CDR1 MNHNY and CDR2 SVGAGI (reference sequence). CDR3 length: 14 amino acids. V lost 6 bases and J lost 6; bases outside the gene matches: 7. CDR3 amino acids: CASSQSGGGQPQHF. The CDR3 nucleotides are TGTGCCAGCAGCCAATCAGGGGGCGGTCAGCCCCAGCATTTT.

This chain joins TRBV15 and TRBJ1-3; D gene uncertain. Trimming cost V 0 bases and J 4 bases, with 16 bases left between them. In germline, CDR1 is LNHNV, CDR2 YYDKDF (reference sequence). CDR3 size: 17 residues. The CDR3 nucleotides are TGTGCCACCAGCAGAGATAGCGGCCTTCGGGGAGGAAACACCATATATTTT. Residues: CATSRDSGLRGGNTIYF.

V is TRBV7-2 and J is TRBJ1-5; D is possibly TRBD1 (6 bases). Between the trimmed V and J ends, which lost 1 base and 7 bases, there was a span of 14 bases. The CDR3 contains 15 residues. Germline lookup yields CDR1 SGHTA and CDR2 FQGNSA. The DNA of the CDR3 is TGTGCCAGCAGCTTAGACAGGGCGGGGGGGCAGCCCCAGCATTTT. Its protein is CASSLDRAGGQPQHF.

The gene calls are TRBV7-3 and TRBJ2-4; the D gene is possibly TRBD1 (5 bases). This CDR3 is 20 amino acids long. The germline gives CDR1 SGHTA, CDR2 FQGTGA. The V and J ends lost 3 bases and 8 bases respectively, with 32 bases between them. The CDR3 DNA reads TGTGCCAGCAGCTTTTGCACAGGCCGAGGTCGCCGGGCGAGACGGGACATTCAGTACTTC. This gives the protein CASSFCTGRGRRARRDIQYF.

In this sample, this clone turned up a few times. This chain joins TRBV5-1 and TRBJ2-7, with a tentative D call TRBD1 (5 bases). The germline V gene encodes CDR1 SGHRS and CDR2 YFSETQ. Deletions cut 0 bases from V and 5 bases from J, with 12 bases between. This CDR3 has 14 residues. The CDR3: CASSLGQIGDEQYF. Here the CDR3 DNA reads TGCGCCAGCAGCTTGGGTCAAATAGGGGACGAGCAGTACTTC. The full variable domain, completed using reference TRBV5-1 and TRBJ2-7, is KAGVTQTPRYLIKTRGQQVTLSCSPISGHRSVSWYQQTPGQGLQFLFEYFSETQRNKGNFPGRFSGRQFSNSRSEMNVSTLELGDSALYLCASSLGQIGDEQYFGPGTRLTVT.

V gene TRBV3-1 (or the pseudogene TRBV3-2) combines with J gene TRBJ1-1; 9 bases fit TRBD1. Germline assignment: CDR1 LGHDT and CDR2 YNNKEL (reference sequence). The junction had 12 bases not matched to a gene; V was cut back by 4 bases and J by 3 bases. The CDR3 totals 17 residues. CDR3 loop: CASSRARQGERDTEAFF. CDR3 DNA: TGTGCCAGCAGCCGCGCTAGACAGGGGGAGAGGGACACTGAAGCTTTCTTT.

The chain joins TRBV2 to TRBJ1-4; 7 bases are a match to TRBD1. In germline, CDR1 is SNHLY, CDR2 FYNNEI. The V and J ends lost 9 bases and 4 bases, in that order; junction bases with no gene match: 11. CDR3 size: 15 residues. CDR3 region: CASYPRTGRNEKLFF. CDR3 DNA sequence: TGTGCCAGTTACCCCCGGACAGGCCGTAATGAAAAACTGTTTTTT.

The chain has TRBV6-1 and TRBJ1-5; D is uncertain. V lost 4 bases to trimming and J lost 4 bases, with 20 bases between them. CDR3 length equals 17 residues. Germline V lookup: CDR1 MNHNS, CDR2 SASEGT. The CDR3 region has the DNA TGTGCCAGCAGTGGCGGTGAGGCAGCGAGAAAAAATCAGCCCCAGCATTTT. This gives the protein CASSGGEAARKNQPQHF.

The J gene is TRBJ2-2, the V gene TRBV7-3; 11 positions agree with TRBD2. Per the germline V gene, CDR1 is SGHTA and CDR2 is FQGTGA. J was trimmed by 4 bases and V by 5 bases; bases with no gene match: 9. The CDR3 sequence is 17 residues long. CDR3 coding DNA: TGTGCCAGCAGCCTTACTAGCGGGAGTGGAAGCACCGGGGAGCTGTTTTTT. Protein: CASSLTSGSGSTGELFF.

CDR3 protein: CASSVELEEGMHLRNTIYF. Written as DNA, the CDR3 is TGTGCCAGCAGCGTAGAATTGGAGGAAGGGATGCATCTCAGGAACACCATATATTTT. The rearrangement joins TRBV9 to TRBJ1-3; D is uncertain. Trimming took 0 bases from V and 7 from J, leaving 26 bases between them. CDR1 is SGDLS and CDR2 is YYNGEE in the germline V gene. The CDR3 loop spans 19 amino acids.

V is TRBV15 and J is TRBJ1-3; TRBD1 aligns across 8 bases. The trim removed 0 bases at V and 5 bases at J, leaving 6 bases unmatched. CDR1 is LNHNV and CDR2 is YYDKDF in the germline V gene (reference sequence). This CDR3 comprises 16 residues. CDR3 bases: TGTGCCACCAGCAGAGATCGCGGACAGGGACGAAACACCATATATTTT. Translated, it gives CATSRDRGQGRNTIYF.